The clone carrying this TCR beta chain appeared once. Its antigen remains unidentified. This sample was taken from a study of breast tumors, draining lymph nodes, adjacent tissues. Points from the study as a whole: Data fit most tumor T cells coming from lymph node, expanding in tumor.

TCRdb re-derived calls from the multiplex PCR reads in MiXCR, one entry per CDR3 protein. The table shows fewer than 30,000 distinct CDR3 sequences, with approximately 75% occurring only once. Germline CDR1 is SEHNR and CDR2 is FQNEAQ (reference sequence). The germline V and J ends were trimmed by 7 bases and 5 bases, with 5 bases remaining between them. This CDR3 is 11 amino acids long. The sequencing input was tumor-adjacent breast tissue. This receptor was identified in a female donor with breast cancer. Some clones in this sample may be carry-over from other donors' samples. The V call is TRBV7-9, the J call TRBJ1-4; D not resolved. CDR3 region: CASTRNEKLFF. The DNA for the CDR3 is TGTGCCAGCACCAGAAATGAAAAACTGTTTTTT.